The 17 T cell receptor beta chains below were found in one sample sequenced in a study of blood T cell repertoires in COVID-19. Sequenced by immunoSEQ multiplex PCR; TCRdb stores in-frame clones only, minus some. This sample has under 250,000 clones, with about 82% found just once. Sequences were obtained from PBMCs or T cells enriched from blood (not recorded which). The receptors here all came from a woman aged 50 to 60 with acute COVID-19.

The chain employs TRBV21-1 and TRBJ1-1; the table's TRBD1 call for D was not verified on the DNA. TRBV21-1 is classified as a pseudogene. This CDR3 contains 15 residues. The CDR3 nucleotides read TGTGCCAGCAGCAAAAGGGGGCCTGACAGAAGGGGAGCTTTCTTT. Translated, it gives CASSKRGPDRRGAFF.

This clone was seen more than once but under ten times. The chain is built from TRBV6-2 or TRBV6-3 and TRBJ1-2; D gene unclear. V was pared by 5 bases and J by 4 bases, with 14 bases between. The CDR3 loop spans 14 amino acids. Germline CDR1 MNHEY, CDR2 SVGEGT. DNA of the CDR3: TGTGCCAGCAGTACCGCCGGGATTTCCTATGGCTACACCTTC. Its translation is CASSTAGISYGYTF.

The chain couples TRBV11-2 to TRBJ1-1; D is unclear. V was shortened by 0 bases and J by 3 bases, with 14 bases between the two germline ends. Germline loops: CDR1 SGHAT, CDR2 FQNNGV. The CDR3 is made up of 16 amino acids. CDR3 sequence: CASSLEGTSGYTEAFF. CDR3 bases: TGTGCCAGCAGCTTAGAGGGAACGTCGGGGTACACTGAAGCTTTCTTT.

This clone was recorded only once. The gene calls are TRBV27 and TRBJ1-2, with unresolved D. The CDR3 consists of 13 residues. With 5 bases removed from V and 3 bases from J, the gap between germline ends came to 10 bases. The V gene's germline CDR1 is MNHEY and CDR2 SMNVEV (reference sequence). In DNA form, the CDR3 reads TGTGCCAGCAGTCCTTTCTCCCACTATGGCTACACCTTC. Its translation is CASSPFSHYGYTF.

This clone has just one count. The CDR3 spells CASSLGRDYGYTF. Here the CDR3 DNA reads TGTGCCAGCAGCCTTGGCAGGGACTATGGCTACACCTTC. The chain employs TRBV5-6 and TRBJ1-2, with a weak D call TRBD1 (5 bases). The CDR3 contains 13 residues. Germline lookup yields CDR1 SGHDT and CDR2 YYEEEE. The V end was cut by 4 bases, the J end by 3 bases, with 10 bases between.

V is TRBV5-1 and J is TRBJ1-1; TRBD1 matches 7 bases. J gave up 6 bases and V 3 bases, and 11 bases lay outside the gene matches. The CDR3 loop spans 15 amino acids. Germline V lookup: CDR1 SGHRS, CDR2 YFSETQ. Here the CDR3 DNA reads TGCGCCAGCAGCTCGCCCGGGACAGCGGGCCCTGAAGCTTTCTTT. The encoded protein is CASSSPGTAGPEAFF.

The rearrangement links TRBV7-2 to TRBJ2-7; a weak D match, TRBD2 (5 bases). The CDR3 consists of 16 residues. V lost 5 bases and J lost 0, with 17 bases in between. Germline CDR1 SGHTA, CDR2 FQGNSA. As DNA, the CDR3 is TGTGCCAGCAGCCAAGTGGGCGGGTCCCGCTCCTACGAGCAGTACTTC. Its translation is CASSQVGGSRSYEQYF.

The rearrangement links TRBV19 to TRBJ1-1, with a tentative D call TRBD1 (6 bases). CDR1 LNHDA and CDR2 SQIVND come from the germline V gene (reference sequence). Trimming shortened V by 6 bases and J by 0 bases, and 11 bases separated the two germline ends. This CDR3 contains 14 residues. The CDR3 DNA follows: TGTGCCAGTAGACCAGGGGTGCTGAACACTGAAGCTTTCTTT. Its translation is CASRPGVLNTEAFF.

The genes are TRBV28 and TRBJ2-1, with 8 bases matching TRBD1. CDR1 MDHEN and CDR2 SYDVKM come from the germline V gene. The J segment lost 4 bases and the V segment lost 6 bases, leaving 5 bases of the junction unmatched. This CDR3 has 14 residues. In DNA, the CDR3 is TGTGCCAGCAGCCCCGGGACAGGTTACAATGAGCAGTTCTTC. Translating gives CASSPGTGYNEQFF. Filled out from reference TRBV28 and TRBJ2-1, the complete variable domain reads DVKVTQSSRYLVKRTGEKVFLECVQDMDHENMFWYRQDPGLGLRLIYFSYDVKMKEKGDIPEGYSVSREKKERFSLILESASTNQTSMYLCASSPGTGYNEQFFGPGTRLTVL.

The chain combines TRBV6-2 or TRBV6-3 with TRBJ2-3; D is perhaps TRBD2 (6 bases). Trimming cost V 4 bases and J 2 bases, with 13 bases left between them. This CDR3 is 15 amino acids long. Germline V gives CDR1 MNHEY, CDR2 SVGEGT. CDR3 loop: CASSSRGLITDTQYF. The CDR3 DNA is TGTGCCAGCAGTTCACGGGGACTTATCACAGATACGCAGTATTTT.

This clone was counted once. The J gene is TRBJ1-1, the V gene TRBV6-2 or TRBV6-3; TRBD1 aligns across 7 bases. CDR1 and CDR2 from the germline V gene are MNHEY and SVGEGT. This CDR3 contains 14 residues. J lost 2 bases, V lost 5 bases, and 5 bases had no gene match. The DNA of the CDR3 is TGTGCCAGCAGTAGGCGACAGGGTAACACTGAAGCTTTCTTT. This codes for CASSRRQGNTEAFF.

This clone appeared a single time. The gene calls are TRBV12-5 and TRBJ1-5, with a weak D call TRBD1 (6 bases). The germline V and J ends were trimmed by 7 bases and 0 bases, with 16 bases remaining between them. CDR1 LGHNT and CDR2 FRNRAP come from the germline V gene. CDR3 length equals 16 residues. The CDR3 coding sequence is TGTGCTAGTGCCTCGGACAGACTGTATAGCAATCAGCCCCAGCATTTT. Translation: CASASDRLYSNQPQHF.

The J gene is TRBJ2-2, the V gene TRBV6-4, with 7 bases matching TRBD1. The junction had 5 bases not matched to a gene; V was cut back by 6 bases and J by 4 bases. This CDR3 is 14 amino acids long. Germline CDR1 and CDR2: MRHNA and SNTAGT. Written as DNA, the CDR3 is TGTGCCAGCAGAAGGGACAGCCTCACCGGGGAGCTGTTTTTT. Its translation is CASRRDSLTGELFF.

The rearrangement joins TRBV30 to TRBJ2-7, with 8 nucleotides matching TRBD2. Germline CDR1 reads GTSNPN; CDR2 reads SVGIG (reference sequence). The ends lost 2 bases at V and 2 bases at J; junction bases unmatched: 8. This CDR3 comprises 15 residues. The CDR3 sequence: CAWSHGGALPYEQYF. The CDR3 region has the DNA TGTGCCTGGAGTCACGGGGGGGCTTTACCCTACGAGCAGTACTTC.

This clone has a single count. V usage is TRBV9 and J usage is TRBJ1-3; D is perhaps TRBD1 (6 bases). The germline V gene encodes CDR1 SGDLS and CDR2 YYNGEE. The CDR3 is made up of 17 amino acids. V was shortened by 4 bases and J by 0 bases, with 17 bases between the two germline ends. This CDR3 reads CASSSTGTSYSGNTIYF. The CDR3 DNA reads TGTGCCAGCAGCTCGACCGGGACAAGTTACTCTGGAAACACCATATATTTT.

This chain uses TRBV4-3 with TRBJ1-6; D is possibly TRBD1 (6 bases). Trimming shortened V by 0 bases and J by 7 bases, and 10 bases separated the two germline ends. This CDR3 is built from 15 residues. Germline CDR1 reads LGHNA; CDR2 reads YSLEER. The CDR3 nucleotides read TGCGCCAGCAGCCAAGAAGGACAGATGAATTCACCCCTCCACTTT. It specifies CASSQEGQMNSPLHF.

The J gene is TRBJ2-2, the V gene TRBV6-5; D is undetermined. The CDR3 totals 13 residues. Germline CDR1 is MNHEY and CDR2 is SVGAGI. Trimming removed 5 bases at V and 3 bases at J, with 7 bases between. CDR3 nucleotide sequence: TGTGCCAGCAGTCGCGAGGACACCGGGGAGCTGTTTTTT. Its translation: CASSREDTGELFF.